One T cell receptor (beta chain) is described in this entry. At least ten counts were recorded for this clonotype. Its antigen is unknown. No base qualities exist here, and no much larger clone lies one base off it. Set within a cohort of healthcare workers in London, UK, this nested case-control study involved weekly PCR testing of nasopharyngeal swabs along with blood sampling. Healthcare workers were recruited between 23 and 31 March 2020, during the week of the UK lockdown, and were followed weekly for up to roughly 15 weeks. Libraries were prepared through 5' RACE. Sequencing relied on a NextSeq 500. To correct for sequencing error and PCR bias, the TCR library protocol tagged individual cDNA molecules with unique molecular identifiers. Sequencing covered both TCR alpha and beta chains, and within each sample the abundances of alpha and beta sequences were tightly co-correlated. The authors processed their data as follows. Decombinator V4 was used to perform V gene, J gene and CDR3 annotation of TCR sequences. TCRs were defined as expanded if a significant change between any two time points was detected under a Poisson model with p below 0.0001. Abundances of TCRs were expressed as counts per million after normalisation to the total number of TCRs sequenced in each sample. MAIT TCRs were defined by TRAV1-2 paired with TRAJ12, TRAJ20 or TRAJ33, and iNKT TCRs by TRAV10 paired with TRAJ18. VDJdb, accessed on 1 November 2021, was searched for TCRs annotated for CMV, EBV and SARS-CoV-2, and TCRs annotated for more than one antigen were excluded. The public reads were run again by TCRdb, first through fastp at Q25 and then through MiXCR, and only productive beta chains were kept. Each record represents a unique CDR3 protein, reported with the most common genes and DNA among its rows. It is TCRdb's table, rather than the study itself, that gives the V and J calls and clone size. This sample gives 66,000 or so distinct CDR3 sequences in total; 9.5% to 14% of them show up just once. The biggest ten clones account for over 1.5% of the sample.

The germline V gene sets CDR1 to SGHTA and CDR2 to FQGTGA. V was cut back by 3 bases and J by 8 bases, leaving a gap of 11 bases between them. Its CDR3 holds 14 amino acids, cysteine through phenylalanine. The CDR3 DNA has 42 bases and is translated from base 1. The entry originates in a study of early T cells in non-severe SARS-CoV-2 infection (dated by TCRdb to the early 2020s). Background for the entire study: TCR sequencing used bulk RNA from unsorted whole blood, so alpha and beta chains could not be paired. The paper as a whole reports these results and caveats: Matching against VDJdb was skewed toward anti-spike CD8 responses, likely underestimated virus-specific expansions, and missed private and CD4 specificities.

The receptor was isolated from an adult who was a healthcare worker with PCR-confirmed SARS-CoV-2 infection or an uninfected control (not recorded which). The rearranged segments are TRBV7-3 and TRBJ1-6; the D gene is possibly TRBD1, with 6 bases matching. Material for sequencing was whole blood. CDR3 loop: CASSFGRGDSPLHF. The nucleotides are TGTGCCAGCAGCTTCGGCAGGGGAGATTCACCCCTCCACTTT. Supplemented by the reference TRBV7-3 and TRBJ1-6 proteins around the CDR3, the complete variable domain is GAGVSQTPSNKVTEKGKYVELRCDPISGHTALYWYRQSLGQGPEFLIYFQGTGAADDSGLPNDRFFAVRPEGSVSTLKIQRTERGDSAVYLCASSFGRGDSPLHFGNGTRLTVT.